The T cell receptor beta chain described here comes from a study of blood T cell repertoires in COVID-19. Repertoires were generated with immunoSEQ multiplex PCR, while TCRdb's copy carries only in-frame clones and drops some. The repertoire consists of 160,000 or so clones, with 85% to 90% occurring once and the leading ten covering about 9.4%. Germline V lookup: CDR1 SGHRS, CDR2 YFSETQ. J was trimmed by 8 bases and V by 4 bases; bases with no gene match: 14. This CDR3 has 16 residues. This clone was picked up one time. Patients in Seattle were enrolled during active infection, then followed longitudinally.

The sequenced material came from peripheral blood. The chain links TRBV5-1 to TRBJ1-4; 7 bases match TRBD1. The clonotype comes from a woman in her sixties or seventies with COVID-19, enrolled during active disease. The CDR3 protein is CASSLQPQGRGEKLFF. CDR3 in DNA: TGCGCCAGCAGCCTACAACCACAGGGCAGGGGGGAAAAACTGTTTTTT.